The present entry profiles one T cell receptor (beta chain) with its context. Libraries were prepared by immunoSEQ multiplex PCR; TCRdb keeps only in-frame clonotypes and omits some of them. The sample holds some 410,000 clones, around 90% seen once. This record belongs to a study of control samples from healthy donors and cancer patients. The ends were cut back, 8 bases at V and 8 bases at J, with 15 bases in the middle. The CDR3 has 12 residues. Germline CDR1 reads SNHLY; CDR2 reads FYNNEI. The TCR sequence derives from a man aged 35-49 years with head and neck cancer. The chain combines TRBV2 with TRBJ1-2; D possibly corresponds to TRBD1 (6 bases). The sample comprised PBMCs. DNA of the CDR3: TGTGCCAGCCGGGGGGCAGGGTACGGCTACACCTTC. Translated, it gives CASRGAGYGYTF.